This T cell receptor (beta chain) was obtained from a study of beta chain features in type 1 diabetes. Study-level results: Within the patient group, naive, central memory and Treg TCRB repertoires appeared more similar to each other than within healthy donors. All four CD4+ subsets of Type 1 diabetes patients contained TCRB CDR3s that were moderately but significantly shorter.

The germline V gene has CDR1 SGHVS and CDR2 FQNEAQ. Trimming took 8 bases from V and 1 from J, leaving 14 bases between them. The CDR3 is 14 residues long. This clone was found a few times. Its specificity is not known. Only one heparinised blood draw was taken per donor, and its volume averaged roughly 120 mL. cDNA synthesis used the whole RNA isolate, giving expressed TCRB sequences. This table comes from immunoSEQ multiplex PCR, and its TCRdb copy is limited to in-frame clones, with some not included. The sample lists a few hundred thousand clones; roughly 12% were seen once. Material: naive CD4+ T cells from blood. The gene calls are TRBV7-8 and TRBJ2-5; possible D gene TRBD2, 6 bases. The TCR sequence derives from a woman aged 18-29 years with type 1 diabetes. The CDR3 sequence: CASFPGEFQETQYF. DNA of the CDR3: TGTGCCAGCTTTCCGGGGGAGTTCCAAGAGACCCAGTACTTC.